This TCR beta chain derives from a study of cytomegalovirus exposure and HLA in healthy donors. PCR amplification relied on 60 Vbeta primers (plus 13 Jbeta primers). TCRdb's copy holds only in-frame clones and misses some; the assay was immunoSEQ multiplex PCR. The sample comprises some 120,000 clones, roughly four fifths of which are singletons, and 13% rests with the top ten. The study, taken as a whole, reports: Confirmation in vitro established that a few CMV-associated chains were specific for CMV antigens. A missense variant in DCLRE1C was later tied to TCR beta V- and J-gene trimming.

In its sample, this clone was seen a few times. Its antigen remains unknown. Germline V gene lookup returns CDR1 SGDLS and CDR2 YYNGEE. V lost 4 bases and J lost 2, with 9 bases in between. The CDR3 runs to 13 residues. The sequencing sample was made of PBMCs. The sequence derives from a woman aged 60 to 75 in good health and CMV-seropositive. The chain is built from TRBV9 and TRBJ1-1; D gene uncertain. The CDR3 DNA sequence: TGTGCCAGCAGCCGAGCCCCCAACACTGAAGCTTTCTTT. Amino acids: CASSRAPNTEAFF. The entire variable domain, with the rest obtained from reference TRBV9 and TRBJ1-1, is as follows: DSGVTQTPKHLITATGQRVTLRCSPRSGDLSVYWYQQSLDQGLQFLIQYYNGEERAKGNILERFSAQQFPDLHSELNLSSLELGDSALYFCASSRAPNTEAFFGQGTRLTVV.